This TCR beta chain emerged from a study of control samples from healthy donors and cancer patients. Only in-frame clones appear in the TCRdb table, and some are missing; sequencing was by immunoSEQ multiplex PCR. The table lists roughly 130,000 clones, approximately 90% of them singletons. What was sequenced was blood. The receptor's source is a man younger than 35 in good health.

CDR3 amino acids: CASSLDRAYPTYEQYF. The DNA for the CDR3 is TGCGCCAGCAGCTTGGACAGGGCCTACCCAACCTACGAGCAGTACTTC. This chain connects TRBV5-1 to TRBJ2-7; TRBD1 might be the D (6 bases). Between the trimmed V and J ends, which lost 0 bases and 2 bases, there was a span of 15 bases. The CDR3 is 16 amino acids. The germline CDR1 and CDR2 sequences are SGHRS and YFSETQ.